What follows describes a single T cell receptor (beta chain). What it recognizes is unknown. TCRdb's table, derived via immunoSEQ multiplex PCR, lists solely in-frame clones and lacks some. The repertoire holds 40,000 or so clones, with 60% to 75% as singletons. The junction had 2 bases not matched to a gene; V was cut back by 2 bases and J by 3 bases. Germline loops: CDR1 MNHEY, CDR2 SVGAGI. The CDR3 extends over 14 amino acids. This sample was included in a study of radiotherapy plus CTLA-4 blockade in lung cancer. Findings and limits, study-wide: The study found tumor-derived TCR clones expanded in blood after radiotherapy plus ipilimumab.

The source material was peripheral blood, sampled from a patient treated with radiotherapy plus ipilimumab. This receptor was identified in a human donor with non-small cell lung cancer who had stable disease on radiotherapy plus ipilimumab. This chain joins TRBV6-5 and TRBJ1-1, with 8 bases lining up with TRBD1. The chain's CDR3 is CASSYLQGDTEAFF. The CDR3 nucleotides read TGTGCCAGCAGTTACCTACAGGGGGACACTGAAGCTTTCTTT.